This T cell receptor beta chain originates from a study of T cell clonotyping in hematopoietic cell transplantation (dated by TCRdb to the early 2020s). Notes on the research overall: A total of 110 to 150 blood samples were gathered in the study from roughly 37 consecutive transplant recipients along with their related donors. Recruitment of patients ran from late 2015 to early 2017, and follow-up continued until September 2020 or until death.

CDR1 and CDR2, per the germline V gene, are MNHEY and SVGAGI. Including the terminal cysteine and phenylalanine, the CDR3 comprises 14 residues. This entry keeps only the CDR3 DNA: 42 bases, framed from base 1. Here V drops 5 bases and J drops 10 bases, and the junction holds 7 bases not matched to any gene. Results the study describes overall, beyond this receptor: Sample size was limited, and cells were not sorted, so CD4 and CD8 repertoire contributions could not be separated. Just a small fraction of recipient repertoires overlapped with donor repertoires, and more than 95% appeared de novo at the given depth. Broader TCR repertoire diversity after transplant was predicted by Inverse Simpson Index values from donors and from recipients before transplant. A decrease in recipient TCR diversity was observed after transplant, and a progressive increase in pathologically expanded clonotypes was seen from day 30 to day 180.

This clone was picked up a small number of times. Its antigen remains undetermined. No much larger clonotype is one base removed from it; base qualities were not supplied. Taken with the paper, the label for time point translates to: 100 days after allo-HCT. Blood from recipients was drawn about 28 days before transplant and again at days 30, 100 and 180 after transplant. Nuclei Lysis Solution was used to extract genomic DNA from fresh or cryopreserved unfractionated peripheral blood mononuclear cells. With the immunoSEQ assay, which is a bias-controlled multiplex PCR relying on V- and J-specific primers, TCR beta CDR3 regions were amplified from genomic DNA. In a second PCR step, a proprietary barcode and Illumina adapter sequences were attached to the CDR3 amplicons. CDR3 libraries were sequenced on an Illumina MiSeq instrument. As for the authors' bioinformatics: Export and quality control were handled in immunoSEQ Analyzer 3.0, while downstream analyses relied on R Bioconductor and Immunarch. Only productive rearrangements within the normalized downsampled data set were used in the calculation of repertoire metrics. In the normalized cohort, clonotypes with more than 5 templates were defined as pathologically expanded. The Inverse Simpson Index served as the measure of repertoire diversity. The non-normalized data set was used for CMV-specificity analyses so that all clonotypes could be captured. Sourced from immuneACCESS, this table was stored by TCRdb with only in-frame sequences that have V and J called. A share of the clones is absent; for the studies checked, an unresolved V gene accounts for under half, and the remainder has no known explanation. That table gives V, J and clone size, and the DNA gave D and trimming. The table for this sample lists around 8,300 clones; about 69% of them were counted only once. The ten top clones hold roughly a fifth of the sample.

This TCR was recovered from a male patient aged 55 to 69 who had an allogeneic stem cell transplant from an unrelated donor, so the T cells may come from the graft donor. Some clones in this sample may be carry-over from other donors' samples. The sequencing used peripheral blood mononuclear cells, collected 100 days after allogeneic stem cell transplant. The chain employs TRBV6-5 and TRBJ1-6, with TRBD1 identical over 8 junction bases. The sequenced DNA: TGTGCCAGCAGTCGGGACAGGTTAAACTCACCCCTCCACTTT. Translated, this gives CASSRDRLNSPLHF.